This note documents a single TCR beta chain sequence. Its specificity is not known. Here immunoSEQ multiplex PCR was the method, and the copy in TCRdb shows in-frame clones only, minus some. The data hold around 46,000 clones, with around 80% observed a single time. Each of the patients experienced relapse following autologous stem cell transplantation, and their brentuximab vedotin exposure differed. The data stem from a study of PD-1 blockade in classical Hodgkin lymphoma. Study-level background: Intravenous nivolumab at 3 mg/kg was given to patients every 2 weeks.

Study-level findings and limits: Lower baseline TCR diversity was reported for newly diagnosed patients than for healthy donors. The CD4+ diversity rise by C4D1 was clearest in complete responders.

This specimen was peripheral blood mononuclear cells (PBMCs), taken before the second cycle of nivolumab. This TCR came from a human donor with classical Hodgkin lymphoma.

The CDR3 nucleotides are TGTGCCAGCAGTTTATCGCCGATCGGGGGGTACGAGCAGTACTTC. Amino acid sequence: CASSLSPIGGYEQYF. The genes are TRBV27 and TRBJ2-7, with 7 bases that match TRBD2. Germline assignment: CDR1 MNHEY and CDR2 SMNVEV (reference sequence). The ends lost 0 bases at V and 4 bases at J; junction bases unmatched: 6. The CDR3 loop spans 15 amino acids.